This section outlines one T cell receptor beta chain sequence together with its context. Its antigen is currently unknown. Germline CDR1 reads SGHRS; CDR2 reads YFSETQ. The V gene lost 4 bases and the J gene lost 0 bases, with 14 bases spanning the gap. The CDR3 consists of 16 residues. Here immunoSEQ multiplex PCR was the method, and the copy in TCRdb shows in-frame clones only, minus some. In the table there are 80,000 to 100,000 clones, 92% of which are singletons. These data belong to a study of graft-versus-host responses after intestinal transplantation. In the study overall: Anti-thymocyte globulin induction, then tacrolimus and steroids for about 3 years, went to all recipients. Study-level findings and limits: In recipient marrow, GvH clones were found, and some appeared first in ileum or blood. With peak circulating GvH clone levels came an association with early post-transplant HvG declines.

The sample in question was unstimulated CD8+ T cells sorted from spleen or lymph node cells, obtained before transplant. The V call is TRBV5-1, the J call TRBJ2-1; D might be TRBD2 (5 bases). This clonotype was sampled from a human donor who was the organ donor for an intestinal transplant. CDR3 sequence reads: CASSSWRLTSYNEQFF. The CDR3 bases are TGCGCCAGCAGCAGCTGGAGACTAACCTCCTACAATGAGCAGTTCTTC. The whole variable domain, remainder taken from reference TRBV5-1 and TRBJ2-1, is KAGVTQTPRYLIKTRGQQVTLSCSPISGHRSVSWYQQTPGQGLQFLFEYFSETQRNKGNFPGRFSGRQFSNSRSEMNVSTLELGDSALYLCASSSWRLTSYNEQFFGPGTRLTVL.